This section outlines one T cell receptor beta chain sequence together with its context. This record belongs to a study of cytomegalovirus exposure and HLA in healthy donors. Trimming removed 8 bases at V and 1 base at J, with 15 bases between. This CDR3 spans 16 amino acids. Per germline, CDR1 MNHEY and CDR2 SMNVEV (reference sequence). Amplification used 60 Vbeta primers and 13 Jbeta primers. Data came from immunoSEQ multiplex PCR; TCRdb stores just in-frame clones and leaves some out. The sample includes 150,000 to 200,000 clones, 75% to 85% of them seen just once. Material for sequencing was PBMCs. The TCR was taken from a woman in her 30s in good health and CMV-seropositive. The V gene is TRBV27, the J gene TRBJ2-6; D is perhaps TRBD1 (5 bases). The CDR3 loop is CASCQGVGSGANVLTF. The CDR3 nucleotides are TGTGCCAGCTGTCAGGGTGTTGGGTCTGGGGCCAACGTCCTGACTTTC.